The subject of this entry is one TCR beta chain. The record originates from a study of blood T cell repertoires in COVID-19. Participants spanned ages about 18 to 90 years and resided in 20 to 25 US areas. Assignments of participants to cohorts depended upon their own reported clinical history. The V end lost 1 base, the J end lost 7 bases, and 16 bases lay between the germline ends. The CDR3 has 16 amino acids. Germline V gene data show CDR1 as MGHRA and CDR2 as YSYEKL. In the original analysis: Estimated nucleated cell counts came from reference gene primer amplification. Repertoires were generated with immunoSEQ multiplex PCR, while TCRdb's copy carries only in-frame clones and drops some. The V and J calls and clone size come from that table; D and trimming were worked out from the DNA. Found here are about 210,000 clones, 75% to 85% of them singletons; the top ten hold around 9.2%.

This sequence originates from a man aged 40-49 years who had recovered from COVID-19. The sample was PBMCs or T cells enriched from blood (not recorded which). This chain uses TRBV4-1 with TRBJ2-2; unclear D gene. In DNA form, the CDR3 reads TGCGCCAGCAGCCAAGTGAACCTAGTATCCTACGGGGAGCTGTTTTTT. It translates to CASSQVNLVSYGELFF.